This T cell receptor (beta chain) derives from a study of shared clonotypes between healthy human individuals. V was trimmed by 3 bases and J by 4 bases, leaving 15 bases between them. This CDR3 is 15 amino acids long. Germline V gene lookup returns CDR1 SGHAT and CDR2 FQDESV (reference sequence). The table came from immunoSEQ multiplex PCR; TCRdb's copy has only in-frame clones and leaves some out. The table lists under 1,100,000 clones, roughly 80% of them singletons, with about 1.5% in the top ten. Specimen: memory CD4+ T cells sorted from blood. Subset indicated: CD45RA-negative fraction. This TCR derives from a man younger than 35 in good health. The chain combines TRBV11-1 with TRBJ2-5, with D perhaps TRBD1 or TRBD2 (5 bases each). CDR3 region: CASSLAPGTPETQYF. In DNA, the CDR3 is TGTGCCAGCAGCTTGGCCCCGGGGACCCCAGAGACCCAGTACTTC.